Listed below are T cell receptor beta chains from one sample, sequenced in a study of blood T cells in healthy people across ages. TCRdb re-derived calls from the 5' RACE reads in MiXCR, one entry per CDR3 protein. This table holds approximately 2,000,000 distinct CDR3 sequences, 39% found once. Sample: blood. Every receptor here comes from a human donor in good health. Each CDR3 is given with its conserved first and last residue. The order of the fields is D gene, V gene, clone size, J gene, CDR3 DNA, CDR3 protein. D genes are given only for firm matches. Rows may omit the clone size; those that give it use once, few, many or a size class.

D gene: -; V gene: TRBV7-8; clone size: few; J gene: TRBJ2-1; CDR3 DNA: TGTGCCAGCAGCTTAGAAGGTTTGGGGGGAAGGTATGAGCAGTTCTTC; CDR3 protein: CASSLEGLGGRYEQFF
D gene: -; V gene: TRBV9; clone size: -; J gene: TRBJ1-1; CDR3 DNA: TGTGCCAGCAGCTCCAGAGTATTTTCCGGGTCTGAAGCTTTCTTT; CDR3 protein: CASSSRVFSGSEAFF
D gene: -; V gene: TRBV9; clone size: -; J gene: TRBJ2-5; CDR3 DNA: TGTGCCAGCAGCCGCCGGGGGGACAATGAGCAGTACTTC; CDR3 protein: CASSRRGDNEQYF
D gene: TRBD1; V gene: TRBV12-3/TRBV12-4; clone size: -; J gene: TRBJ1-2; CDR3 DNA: TGTGCCAGCAGCCCCACCGGGACAGGTTCCAACTATGGCTACACCTTC; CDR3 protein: CASSPTGTGSNYGYTF
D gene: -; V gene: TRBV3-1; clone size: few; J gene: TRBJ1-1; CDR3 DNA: TGTGCCAGCAGCCAAGTGGCGGGGGCAGGAACTGAAACTTTCTTT; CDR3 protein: CASSQVAGAGTETFF
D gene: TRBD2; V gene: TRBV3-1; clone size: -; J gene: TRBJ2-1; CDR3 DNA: TGTGCCAGCAGCCAAGAACCCTCCCCGATAGCGGGGGAGAACAATGAGCAGTTCTTC; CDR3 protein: CASSQEPSPIAGENNEQFF
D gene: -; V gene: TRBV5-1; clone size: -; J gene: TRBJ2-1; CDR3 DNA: TGCGCCAGCAGCCGCGCAGCAGACCACTACAATGAGCAGTTCTTC; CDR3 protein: CASSRAADHYNEQFF
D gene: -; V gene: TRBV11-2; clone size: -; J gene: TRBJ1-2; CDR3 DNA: TGTGCCAGCGCCCTTGGGGGTTATGGCTACACCTTC; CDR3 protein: CASALGGYGYTF
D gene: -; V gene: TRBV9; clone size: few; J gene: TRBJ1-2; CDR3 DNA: TGTGCCAGCAGCGTAGAGGGAGGGGCCGGCTATGGCTACACCTTC; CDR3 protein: CASSVEGGAGYGYTF
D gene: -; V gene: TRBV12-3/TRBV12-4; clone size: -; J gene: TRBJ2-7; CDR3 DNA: TGTGCCAGCGGGGACAATTTCTACGAGCAGTACTTC; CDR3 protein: CASGDNFYEQYF
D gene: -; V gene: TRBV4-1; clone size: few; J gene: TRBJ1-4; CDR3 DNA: TGCGCCAGCAACCAAGTGGGGGTGGCTAATGAAAAACTGTTTTTT; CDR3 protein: CASNQVGVANEKLFF
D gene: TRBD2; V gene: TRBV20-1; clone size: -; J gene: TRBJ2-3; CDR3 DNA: TGCAGTGCCTTAGCGGGGACTAGCGGGGGGCCTCGCACAGATACGCAGTATTTT; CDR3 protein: CSALAGTSGGPRTDTQYF
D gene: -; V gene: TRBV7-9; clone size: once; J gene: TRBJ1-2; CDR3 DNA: TGTGCCAGCAGCTTTGGCGGGGAGCTTAACTATGGCTACACCTTC; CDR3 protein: CASSFGGELNYGYTF
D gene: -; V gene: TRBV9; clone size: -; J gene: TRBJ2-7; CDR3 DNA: TGTGCCAGCAGCTCCGGTCCTGCGGGCTACGAGCAGTACTTC; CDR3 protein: CASSSGPAGYEQYF
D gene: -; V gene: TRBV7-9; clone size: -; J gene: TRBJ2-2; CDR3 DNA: TGTGCCAGCCTGAGAACTACTCTAATACCGAACACCGGGGAGCTGTTTTTT; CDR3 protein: CASLRTTLIPNTGELFF
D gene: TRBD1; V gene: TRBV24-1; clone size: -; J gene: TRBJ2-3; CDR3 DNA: TGTGCCACCAGTGACCCGACAGGGCCCGGGGATACGCAGTATTTT; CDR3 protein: CATSDPTGPGDTQYF
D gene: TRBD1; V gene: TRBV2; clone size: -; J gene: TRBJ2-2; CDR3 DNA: TGTGCCAGCAGTGGGCCACCAGGGGGCTGGGACGCCGGGGAGCTGTTTTTT; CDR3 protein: CASSGPPGGWDAGELFF
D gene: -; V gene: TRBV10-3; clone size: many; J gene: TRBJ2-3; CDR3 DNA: TGTGCCATCAGTGCAGGCAGACAAAGCACAGATACGCAGTATTTT; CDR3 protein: CAISAGRQSTDTQYF
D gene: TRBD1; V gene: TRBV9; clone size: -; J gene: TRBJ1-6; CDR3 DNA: TGTGCCAGCAGCCCCACAGGGGATTCCCCGTGGTCACCCCTCCACTTT; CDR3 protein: CASSPTGDSPWSPLHF
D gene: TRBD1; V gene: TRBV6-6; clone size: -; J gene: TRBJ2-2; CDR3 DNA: TGTGCCAGCAGTTATAGGCAGGGGGCCCGGGAGCTGTTTTTT; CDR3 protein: CASSYRQGARELFF
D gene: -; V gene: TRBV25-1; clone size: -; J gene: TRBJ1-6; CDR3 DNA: TGTGCCAGCCCCCCTTTCAGGGATGATTCACCCCTCCACTTT; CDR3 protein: CASPPFRDDSPLHF
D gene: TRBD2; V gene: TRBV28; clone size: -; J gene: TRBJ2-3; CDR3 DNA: TGTGCCAGCAGTTTGAGAGGACTAGCGCCAGATACGCAGTATTTT; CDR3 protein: CASSLRGLAPDTQYF
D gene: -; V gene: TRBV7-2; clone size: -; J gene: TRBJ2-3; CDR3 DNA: TGTGCCAGCAGCTTAGCGGGATTCCAAGATACGCAGTATTTT; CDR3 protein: CASSLAGFQDTQYF
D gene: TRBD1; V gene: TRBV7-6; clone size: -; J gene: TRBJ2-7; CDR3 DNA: TGTGCCAGCAGCTTAGAGGGGGGACAGGGATTGCACGAGCAGTACTTC; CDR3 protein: CASSLEGGQGLHEQYF
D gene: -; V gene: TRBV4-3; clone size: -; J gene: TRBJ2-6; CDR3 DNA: TGCGCCAGCAGCCACACGGGTGGTGGGGCCAACGTCCTGACTTTC; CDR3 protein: CASSHTGGGANVLTF
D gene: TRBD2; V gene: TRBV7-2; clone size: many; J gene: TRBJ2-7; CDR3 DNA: TGTGCCAGCAGCGTAGCCTCCCTCACACTAGCGGGCAACTCCTACGAGCAGTACTTC; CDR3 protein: CASSVASLTLAGNSYEQYF
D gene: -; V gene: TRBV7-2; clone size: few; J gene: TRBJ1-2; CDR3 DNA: TGTGCCAGCAGCTTAAACGGGGCAGGGACTGGCTACACCTTC; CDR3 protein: CASSLNGAGTGYTF
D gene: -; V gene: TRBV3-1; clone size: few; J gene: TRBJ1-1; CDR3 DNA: TGTGCCAGCAGCGTCATCGCCCCCGGACAATTCCCCGTAAAAGCTTTCTTT; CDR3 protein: CASSVIAPGQFPVKAFF
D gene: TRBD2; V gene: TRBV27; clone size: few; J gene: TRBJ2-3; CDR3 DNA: TGTGCCAGCAGTTCCACCCGGGGGGGGCTGGGAGATACGCAGTATTTT; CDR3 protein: CASSSTRGGLGDTQYF
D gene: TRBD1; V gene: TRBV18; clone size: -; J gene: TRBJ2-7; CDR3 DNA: TGTGCCAGCTCACCACTGTCGGGACAGGGTTCGTACGAGCAGTACTTC; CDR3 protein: CASSPLSGQGSYEQYF
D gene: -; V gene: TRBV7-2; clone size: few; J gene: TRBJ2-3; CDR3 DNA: TGTGCCAGCAGCTTGGACCGGGATCGGACGCAGTATTTT; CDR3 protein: CASSLDRDRTQYF